The 26 T cell receptor beta chains below come from one sample, sequenced in a study of cytomegalovirus exposure and HLA in healthy donors. Data came from immunoSEQ multiplex PCR; TCRdb stores just in-frame clones and leaves some out. The sample contains about 110,000 clones, about 86% of which appear only once. Sequences were obtained from PBMCs. These receptors came from a woman between 18 and 29 years old in good health and CMV-seropositive.

The V gene is TRBV5-1, the J gene TRBJ1-1; 7 bases are a match to TRBD1. Germline values: CDR1 SGHRS, CDR2 YFSETQ. V gave up 3 bases and J gave up 3 bases; unmatched junction bases: 2. There are 13 residues in the CDR3. CDR3 protein: CASSSQGDTEAFF. In nucleotides, the CDR3 is TGCGCCAGCAGCTCCCAGGGGGACACTGAAGCTTTCTTT.

The rearrangement links TRBV5-4 to TRBJ1-2; 7 bases match TRBD1. After removal of 3 bases from V and 6 bases from J, the junction contained 5 bases not matched to a gene. This CDR3 has 13 residues. Germline values: CDR1 SGHNT, CDR2 YYREEE (reference sequence). Written as DNA, the CDR3 is TGTGCCAGCAGCTCGCCGACAGGGAATGGCTACACCTTC. It yields the protein CASSSPTGNGYTF.

CDR3 in DNA: TGCGCCAGCAGCCAAGGGAAAGGGTGGGCGAGGAGGAATGAAAAACTGTTTTTT. Its protein is CASSQGKGWARRNEKLFF. The chain combines TRBV4-1 with TRBJ1-4; D unclear. Germline assignment: CDR1 MGHRA and CDR2 YSYEKL. The CDR3 runs to 18 residues. The V end was cut by 1 base, the J end by 5 bases, with 20 bases between.

This sequence joins TRBV9 and TRBJ2-2, with TRBD2 matching over 9 bases. The CDR3 runs 16 residues. V lost 4 bases to trimming and J lost 5 bases; unmatched junction nucleotides: 9. Per the germline V gene, CDR1 is SGDLS and CDR2 is YYNGEE. The CDR3 loop reads CASSPGLASKTGELFF. DNA for the CDR3: TGTGCCAGCAGCCCCGGACTAGCGTCCAAAACCGGGGAGCTGTTTTTT.

This clone showed up just once. The chain recombines TRBV9 with TRBJ2-3, with D perhaps matching TRBD2 (7 bases). The CDR3 is made up of 19 amino acids. V was cut by 4 bases and J by 0 bases, with 24 bases left in between. Germline V gene lookup returns CDR1 SGDLS and CDR2 YYNGEE. The CDR3 sequence is CASSYGGLGWESSTDTQYF. CDR3 coding DNA: TGTGCCAGCAGCTACGGGGGGCTTGGGTGGGAGTCTAGCACAGATACGCAGTATTTT.

This chain uses TRBV7-3 with TRBJ1-4, with 8 bases identical to TRBD1. The CDR3 totals 15 residues. V lost 4 bases and J lost 5; bases outside the gene matches: 6. From germline, CDR1 is SGHTA and CDR2 FQGTGA. CDR3 sequence reads: CASSSTGGANEKLFF. CDR3 in DNA: TGTGCCAGCAGCTCCACAGGGGGGGCGAATGAAAAACTGTTTTTT.

This chain links TRBV19 with TRBJ2-3; 10 bases map to TRBD2. Germline V gives CDR1 LNHDA, CDR2 SQIVND (reference sequence). V shed 3 bases and J 0 bases; nucleotides not matched to a gene: 6. This CDR3 has 17 residues. The CDR3 sequence: CASSMGSGGLSTDTQYF. CDR3 coding DNA: TGTGCCAGTAGTATGGGTAGCGGGGGGTTGAGCACAGATACGCAGTATTTT.

The chain carries TRBV2 and TRBJ2-3, with D possibly being TRBD2 (6 bases). The V gene's germline CDR1 is SNHLY and CDR2 FYNNEI. The ends were cut back, 8 bases at V and 0 bases at J, with 21 bases in the middle. This CDR3 contains 17 residues. The CDR3 protein is CASAPLGGMRSTDTQYF. The CDR3 nucleotides are TGTGCCAGCGCCCCCCTAGGAGGGATGAGGAGCACAGATACGCAGTATTTT.

The chain uses TRBV5-4 and TRBJ2-5; D possibly corresponds to TRBD2 (5 bases). CDR3 length equals 14 residues. Germline CDR1 SGHNT, CDR2 YYREEE (reference sequence). Between the trimmed V and J ends, which lost 4 bases and 5 bases, there was a span of 15 bases. CDR3 in DNA: TGTGCCAGCAGCCGCACGGGAAGCAGGGAGACCCAGTACTTC. Translation: CASSRTGSRETQYF.

This chain links TRBV7-2 with TRBJ1-6; TRBD1 might be the D (6 bases). The V end lost 5 bases, the J end lost 1 base, and 15 bases lay between the germline ends. The CDR3 loop spans 17 amino acids. From germline, CDR1 is SGHTA and CDR2 FQGNSA. The CDR3 loop is CASSPRQERSYNSPLHF. The CDR3 coding sequence is TGTGCCAGCAGCCCCCGACAGGAACGTTCCTATAATTCACCCCTCCACTTT.

The V and J genes are TRBV6-4 and TRBJ2-3; TRBD1 is a possible D gene (6 bases). Deletions cut 3 bases from V and 10 bases from J, with 17 bases between. The CDR3 spans 14 residues. Per germline, CDR1 MRHNA and CDR2 SNTAGT. The CDR3 protein is CASSEGMAPGAQYF. The CDR3, as DNA: TGTGCCAGCAGTGAGGGAATGGCTCCAGGGGCGCAGTATTTT.

This rearrangement joins TRBV30 to TRBJ2-2; the match to TRBD2 covers 10 bases. Looked up from germline, CDR1 is GTSNPN and CDR2 is SVGIG (reference sequence). After removal of 5 bases from V and 7 bases from J, the junction contained 13 bases not matched to a gene. The CDR3 extends over 16 amino acids. CDR3 nucleotides: TGTGCCTGGTCCCGGGCTAGCGGGAGTCAGGTCGGGGAGCTGTTTTTT. Its protein product is CAWSRASGSQVGELFF.

This clone was seen a single time. The rearrangement uses TRBV7-8 and TRBJ1-2; tentative D call: TRBD1 (5 bases). The CDR3 spans 14 residues. The germline CDR1 and CDR2 sequences are SGHVS and FQNEAQ. V lost 3 bases and J lost 3, with 11 bases in between. CDR3 region: CASSFGGSHYGYTF. In DNA, the CDR3 is TGTGCCAGCAGCTTCGGGGGAAGTCACTATGGCTACACCTTC.

The chain carries TRBV5-1 and TRBJ2-7, with D maybe TRBD2 (6 bases). This CDR3 is 16 amino acids long. V was pared by 5 bases and J by 3 bases, with 21 bases between. CDR1 SGHRS and CDR2 YFSETQ come from the germline V gene. The CDR3 is CASRSLTGVQNYEQYF. The DNA of the CDR3 is TGCGCCAGCAGGAGCTTAACGGGGGTACAGAACTACGAGCAGTACTTC. The full variable domain, in which reference TRBV5-1 and TRBJ2-7 provide the parts outside the CDR3, is KAGVTQTPRYLIKTRGQQVTLSCSPISGHRSVSWYQQTPGQGLQFLFEYFSETQRNKGNFPGRFSGRQFSNSRSEMNVSTLELGDSALYLCASRSLTGVQNYEQYFGPGTRLTVT.

The chain couples TRBV5-5 to TRBJ2-2, with D unclear. V lost 0 bases and J 4 bases, leaving 13 bases between the germline ends. The CDR3 has 16 amino acids. Germline lookup yields CDR1 SGHKS and CDR2 YYEKEE (reference sequence). This CDR3 is CASSLVWAPSTGELFF. CDR3 DNA sequence: TGTGCCAGCAGCTTGGTCTGGGCCCCGAGCACCGGGGAGCTGTTTTTT.

This chain joins TRBV15 and TRBJ1-1; no clear D gene. The length of the CDR3 is 13 residues. V was trimmed by 1 base and J by 7 bases, leaving 10 bases between them. In germline, CDR1 is LNHNV, CDR2 YYDKDF (reference sequence). Written as DNA, the CDR3 is TGTGCCACCAGCAGAGGTCTATCGGTTGAAGCTTTCTTT. Amino acids: CATSRGLSVEAFF.

The V and J genes are TRBV7-2 and TRBJ2-7; D is possibly TRBD1 (6 bases). Per the germline V gene, CDR1 is SGHTA and CDR2 is FQGNSA. This CDR3 has 15 amino acids. The V end lost 5 bases, the J end lost 0 bases, and 14 bases lay between the germline ends. The CDR3 is CASSITGKRSYEQYF. CDR3 sequence (DNA): TGTGCCAGCAGCATCACAGGGAAGCGCTCCTACGAGCAGTACTTC.

The rearrangement uses TRBV6-1 and TRBJ2-7; a weak D match, TRBD1 (6 bases). Per the germline V gene, CDR1 is MNHNS and CDR2 is SASEGT. The CDR3 sequence is 15 residues long. Trimming pared 7 bases from V and 0 bases from J, leaving 16 bases between. CDR3 coding DNA: TGTGCCAGCATGCGGCCAGGGGTGAACTCCTACGAGCAGTACTTC. Its protein is CASMRPGVNSYEQYF.

V is TRBV19 and J is TRBJ2-1; tentatively, D is TRBD2 (6 bases). Germline loops: CDR1 LNHDA, CDR2 SQIVND (reference sequence). V was clipped by 4 bases and J by 3 bases, with 13 bases between them. The CDR3 runs to 15 residues. The CDR3 sequence is CASSTSDSDYNEQFF. In nucleotides, the CDR3 is TGTGCCAGTAGTACTAGCGACTCCGACTACAATGAGCAGTTCTTC.

The rearrangement links TRBV5-5 to TRBJ1-2; D call uncertain. The CDR3 totals 14 residues. V was pared by 2 bases and J by 2 bases, with 10 bases between. CDR1 and CDR2 (germline): SGHKS, YYEKEE (reference sequence). The chain's CDR3 is CASSLDPGNYGYTF. The DNA for the CDR3 is TGTGCCAGCAGCTTAGATCCAGGCAACTATGGCTACACCTTC. The entire variable domain, with the rest obtained from reference TRBV5-5 and TRBJ1-2, is as follows: DAGVTQSPTHLIKTRGQQVTLRCSPISGHKSVSWYQQVLGQGPQFIFQYYEKEERGRGNFPDRFSARQFPNYSSELNVNALLLGDSALYLCASSLDPGNYGYTFGSGTRLTVV.

The V gene is TRBV5-1, the J gene TRBJ1-4; D is perhaps TRBD1 (5 bases). V gave up 2 bases and J gave up 0 bases, with 14 bases separating them. The germline gives CDR1 SGHRS, CDR2 YFSETQ. The CDR3 covers 17 residues. The CDR3 DNA reads as TGCGCCAGCAGCTTTGACACAGACAGCGCAACTAATGAAAAACTGTTTTTT. Its translation: CASSFDTDSATNEKLFF.

This clone appeared a single time. This rearrangement joins TRBV11-3 to TRBJ2-7, with TRBD2 matching 8 bases. The CDR3 covers 17 residues. The trim removed 0 bases at V and 3 bases at J, leaving 10 bases unmatched. Per the germline V gene, CDR1 is SGHNT and CDR2 is YENEEA. CDR3 in DNA: TGTGCCAGCAGCTTAGACAGCGGGGGAGCTCAGATCTACGAGCAGTACTTC. Its protein product is CASSLDSGGAQIYEQYF.

Judged by abundance, this clone is medium-sized. The chain has TRBV6-4 and TRBJ2-2, with 7 bases that match TRBD2. V trimming: 0 bases; J trimming: 5 bases; junction bases outside the gene matches: 0. CDR3 length equals 14 residues. Germline V gene sequence: CDR1 MRHNA, CDR2 SNTAGT. DNA for the CDR3: TGTGCCAGCAGTGACTCGGGGGGGACCGGGGAGCTGTTTTTT. The encoded protein is CASSDSGGTGELFF.

The rearrangement links TRBV4-1 to TRBJ2-2; perhaps TRBD2 as D (5 bases). V lost 6 bases and J 4 bases, leaving 12 bases between the germline ends. CDR1 MGHRA and CDR2 YSYEKL come from the germline V gene. The CDR3 runs to 14 residues. CDR3 in amino acids: CASRLTSFTGELFF. As DNA, the CDR3 is TGCGCCAGCAGGCTAACTAGTTTCACCGGGGAGCTGTTTTTT.

The gene calls are TRBV28 and TRBJ2-2, with TRBD2 matching over 8 bases. The CDR3 length is 16 residues. The trim removed 7 bases at V and 1 base at J, leaving 8 bases unmatched. Germline CDR1 is MDHEN and CDR2 is SYDVKM. CDR3 nucleotide sequence: TGTGCCAGCACCCTGGCGGGACTAGAGAACACCGGGGAGCTGTTTTTT. Residues: CASTLAGLENTGELFF.

The chain has TRBV6-6 and TRBJ1-1; 7 bases agree with TRBD1. V shed 8 bases, J shed 4 bases, and the junction held 10 bases outside the gene matches. CDR1 and CDR2 from the germline V gene are MNHNY and SVGAGI (reference sequence). CDR3 length equals 14 residues. In DNA, the CDR3 is TGTGCCAGCCTTCACAGGGGAGTGAGCACTGAAGCTTTCTTT. This translates into CASLHRGVSTEAFF.